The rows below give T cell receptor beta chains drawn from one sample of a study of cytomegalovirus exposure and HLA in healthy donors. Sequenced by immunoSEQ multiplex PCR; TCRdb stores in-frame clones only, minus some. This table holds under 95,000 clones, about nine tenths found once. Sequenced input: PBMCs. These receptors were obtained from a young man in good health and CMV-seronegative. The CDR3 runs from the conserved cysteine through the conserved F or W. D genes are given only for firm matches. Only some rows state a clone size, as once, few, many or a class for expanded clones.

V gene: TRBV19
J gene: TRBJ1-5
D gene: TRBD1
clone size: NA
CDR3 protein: CASGTGNQPQHF
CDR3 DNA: TGTGCCAGTGGGACAGGCAATCAGCCCCAGCATTTT

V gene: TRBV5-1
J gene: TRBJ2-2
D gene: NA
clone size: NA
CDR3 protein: CASSLVSGSTGELFF
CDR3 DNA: TGCGCCAGCAGCTTGGTTTCCGGGAGCACCGGGGAGCTGTTTTTT

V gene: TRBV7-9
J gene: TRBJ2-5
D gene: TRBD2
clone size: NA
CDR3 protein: CASSLAFAGVRETQYF
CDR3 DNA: TGTGCCAGCAGCTTAGCGTTCGCGGGGGTAAGGGAGACCCAGTACTTC

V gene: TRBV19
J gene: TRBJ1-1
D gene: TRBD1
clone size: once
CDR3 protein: CASSISWGQGTAFF
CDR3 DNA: TGTGCCAGTAGTATAAGTTGGGGACAGGGGACAGCTTTCTTT

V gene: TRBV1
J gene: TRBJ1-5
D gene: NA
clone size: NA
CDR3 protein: CTSSQDGHRGKDNQPQHF
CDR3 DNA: TGCACCAGCAGCCAAGATGGCCACAGGGGAAAGGACAATCAGCCCCAGCATTTT

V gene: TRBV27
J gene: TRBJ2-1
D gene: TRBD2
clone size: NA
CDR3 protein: CASSAGLAGEIYNEQFF
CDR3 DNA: TGTGCCAGCAGTGCCGGACTAGCGGGAGAGATATACAATGAGCAGTTCTTC

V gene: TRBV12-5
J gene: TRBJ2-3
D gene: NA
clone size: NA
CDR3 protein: CASGSGVDAGTDTQYF
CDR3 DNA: TGTGCTAGTGGTTCAGGGGTGGATGCCGGCACAGATACGCAGTATTTT

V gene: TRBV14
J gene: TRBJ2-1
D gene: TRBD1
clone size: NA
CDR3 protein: CASSPTGARSYNEQFF
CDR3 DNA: TGTGCCAGCAGTCCTACAGGGGCCCGATCCTACAATGAGCAGTTCTTC

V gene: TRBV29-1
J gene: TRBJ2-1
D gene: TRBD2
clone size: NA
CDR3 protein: CSVEDRLAGGRYNEQFF
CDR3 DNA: TGCAGCGTTGAAGATCGACTAGCGGGGGGGCGGTACAATGAGCAGTTCTTC

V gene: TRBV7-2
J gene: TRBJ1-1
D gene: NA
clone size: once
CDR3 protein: CASSPRGGGQNTEAFF
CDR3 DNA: TGTGCCAGCAGCCCCAGGGGTGGGGGTCAAAACACTGAAGCTTTCTTT

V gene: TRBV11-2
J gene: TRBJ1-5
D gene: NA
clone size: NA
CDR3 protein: CASSPGEPQHF
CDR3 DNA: TGTGCCAGCAGCCCCGGGGAGCCCCAGCATTTT

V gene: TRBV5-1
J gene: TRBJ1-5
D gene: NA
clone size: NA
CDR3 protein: CASSLAGWEDQPQHF
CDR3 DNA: TGCGCCAGCAGCTTGGCAGGGTGGGAAGATCAGCCCCAGCATTTT

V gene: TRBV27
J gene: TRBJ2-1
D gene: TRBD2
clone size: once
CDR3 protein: CASSEAPGGDEQFF
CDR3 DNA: TGTGCCAGCAGCGAGGCACCGGGGGGGGATGAGCAGTTCTTC

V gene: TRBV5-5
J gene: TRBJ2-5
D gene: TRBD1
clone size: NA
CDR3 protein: CASSFQRAGGETQYF
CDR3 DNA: TGTGCCAGCAGCTTCCAAAGGGCAGGGGGAGAGACCCAGTACTTC

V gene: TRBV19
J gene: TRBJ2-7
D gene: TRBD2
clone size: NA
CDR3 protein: CASSYSGTSALEQYF
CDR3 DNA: TGTGCCAGTAGCTATTCAGGGACTAGCGCCCTCGAGCAGTACTTC

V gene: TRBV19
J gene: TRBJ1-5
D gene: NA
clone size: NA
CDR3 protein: CASSPAGGAGTPQHF
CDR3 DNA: TGTGCCAGTAGTCCCGCCGGAGGGGCCGGAACGCCCCAGCATTTT

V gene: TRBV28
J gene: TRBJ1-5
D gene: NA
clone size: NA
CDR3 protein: CASGSWSNQPQHF
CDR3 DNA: TGTGCCAGCGGGAGTTGGAGCAATCAGCCCCAGCATTTT

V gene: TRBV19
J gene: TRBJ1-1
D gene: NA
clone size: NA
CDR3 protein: CASAQGYTEAFF
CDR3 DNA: TGTGCCTCAGCGCAGGGATACACTGAAGCTTTCTTT

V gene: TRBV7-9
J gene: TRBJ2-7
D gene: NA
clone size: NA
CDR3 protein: CASSFGKTRPYEQYF
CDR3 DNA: TGTGCCAGCAGCTTTGGAAAAACGCGGCCCTACGAGCAGTACTTC

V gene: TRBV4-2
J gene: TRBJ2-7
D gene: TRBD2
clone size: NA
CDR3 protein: CASSLTLAGGMSSYEQYF
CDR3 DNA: TGTGCCAGCAGCCTAACTCTAGCGGGGGGGATGAGCTCCTACGAGCAGTACTTC

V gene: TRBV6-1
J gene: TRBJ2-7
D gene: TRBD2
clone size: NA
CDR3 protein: CASRNPGLAKNEQYF
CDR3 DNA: TGTGCCAGCAGGAATCCGGGACTAGCAAAAAACGAGCAGTACTTC

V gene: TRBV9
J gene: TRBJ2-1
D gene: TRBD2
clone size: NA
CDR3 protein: CASSPVAAGDYNEQFF
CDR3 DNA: TGTGCCAGCAGCCCAGTGGCAGCGGGGGATTACAATGAGCAGTTCTTC

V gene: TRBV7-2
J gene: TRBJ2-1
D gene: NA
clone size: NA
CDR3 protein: CASSLTFGVKTDNEQFF
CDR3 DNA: TGTGCCAGCAGCTTAACCTTCGGGGTTAAGACCGACAATGAGCAGTTCTTC

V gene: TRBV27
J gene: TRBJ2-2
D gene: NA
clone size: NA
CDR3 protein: CASSYTGELFF
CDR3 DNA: TGTGCCAGCAGCTACACCGGGGAGCTGTTTTTT

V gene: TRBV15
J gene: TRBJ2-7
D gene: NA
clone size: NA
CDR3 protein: CATSRVASEVSEQYF
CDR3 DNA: TGTGCCACCAGCAGAGTTGCCAGCGAGGTGAGCGAGCAGTACTTC

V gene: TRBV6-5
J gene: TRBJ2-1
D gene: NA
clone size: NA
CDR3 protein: CASSLTGTGEQFF
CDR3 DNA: TGTGCCAGCAGTTTAACCGGGACTGGTGAGCAGTTCTTC

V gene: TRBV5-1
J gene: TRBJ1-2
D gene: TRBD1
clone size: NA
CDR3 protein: CASSPGQGGDVYGYTF
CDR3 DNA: TGCGCCAGCAGCCCCGGACAGGGAGGGGATGTCTATGGCTACACCTTC

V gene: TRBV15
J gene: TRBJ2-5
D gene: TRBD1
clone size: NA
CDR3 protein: CATSRTGETQYF
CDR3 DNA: TGTGCCACCAGTCGGACAGGGGAGACCCAGTACTTC

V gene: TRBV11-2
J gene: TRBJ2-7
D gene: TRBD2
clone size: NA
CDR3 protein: CASSSPGLAGLTTAYEQYF
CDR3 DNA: TGTGCCAGCAGCTCCCCGGGACTAGCGGGGCTTACTACGGCCTACGAGCAGTACTTC

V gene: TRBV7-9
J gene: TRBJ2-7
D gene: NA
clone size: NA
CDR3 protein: CASSPKWTVRSYEQYF
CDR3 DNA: TGTGCCAGCAGCCCAAAATGGACAGTGCGCTCCTACGAGCAGTACTTC

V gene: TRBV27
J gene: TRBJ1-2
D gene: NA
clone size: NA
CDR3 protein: CASSLSIREGYTF
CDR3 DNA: TGTGCCAGCAGTTTATCGATTCGGGAGGGCTACACCTTC

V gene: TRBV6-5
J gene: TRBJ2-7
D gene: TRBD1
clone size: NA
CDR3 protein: CASSYSRSGGSYEQYF
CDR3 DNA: TGTGCCAGCAGTTACTCGAGGTCAGGGGGCTCCTACGAGCAGTACTTC

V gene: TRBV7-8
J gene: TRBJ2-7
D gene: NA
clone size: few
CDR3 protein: CASSYPREDEQYF
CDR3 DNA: TGTGCCAGCAGCTATCCGAGGGAAGACGAGCAGTACTTC

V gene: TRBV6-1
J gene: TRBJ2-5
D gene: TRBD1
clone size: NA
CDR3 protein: CASSSGTAVQETQYF
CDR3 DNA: TGTGCCAGCAGTTCCGGGACAGCAGTCCAAGAGACCCAGTACTTC

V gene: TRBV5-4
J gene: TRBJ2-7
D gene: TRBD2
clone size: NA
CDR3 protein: CASSLGNGLDLTYEQYF
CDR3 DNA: TGTGCCAGCAGCTTGGGAAACGGACTAGACCTTACCTACGAGCAGTACTTC

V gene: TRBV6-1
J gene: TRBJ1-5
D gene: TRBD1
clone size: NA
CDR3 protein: CASSAAGGRRNQPQHF
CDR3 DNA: TGTGCCAGCAGTGCGGCAGGGGGTCGACGCAATCAGCCCCAGCATTTT

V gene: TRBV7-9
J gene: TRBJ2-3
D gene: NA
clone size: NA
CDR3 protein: CASSTEQYGTDTQYF
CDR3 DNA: TGTGCCAGCAGCACCGAACAATACGGCACAGATACGCAGTATTTT

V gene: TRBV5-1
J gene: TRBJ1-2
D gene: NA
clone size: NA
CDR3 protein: CASSLESGDCTF
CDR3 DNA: TGCGCCAGCAGCTTGGAATCCGGGGATTGCACCTTC

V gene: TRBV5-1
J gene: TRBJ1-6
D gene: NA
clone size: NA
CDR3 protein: CASSLAQTSPLHF
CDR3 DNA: TGCGCCAGCAGCTTGGCTCAGACATCACCCCTCCACTTT

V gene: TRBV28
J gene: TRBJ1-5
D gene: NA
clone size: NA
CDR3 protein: CASSLKGGQPQHF
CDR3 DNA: TGTGCCAGCAGTTTAAAGGGAGGTCAGCCCCAGCATTTT

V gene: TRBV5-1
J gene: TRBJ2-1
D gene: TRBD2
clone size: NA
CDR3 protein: CASSLEVVVPSSGEQFF
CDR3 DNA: TGCGCCAGCAGCTTGGAGGTAGTGGTTCCCTCTAGCGGTGAGCAGTTCTTC

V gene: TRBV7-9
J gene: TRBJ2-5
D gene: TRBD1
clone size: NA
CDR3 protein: CASSLLQGAETQYF
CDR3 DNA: TGTGCCAGCAGCCTCTTACAGGGGGCGGAGACCCAGTACTTC

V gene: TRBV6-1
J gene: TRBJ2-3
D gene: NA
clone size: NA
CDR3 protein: CASSEALLQLTDTQYF
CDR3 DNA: TGTGCCAGCAGTGAAGCGTTACTGCAACTCACAGATACGCAGTATTTT

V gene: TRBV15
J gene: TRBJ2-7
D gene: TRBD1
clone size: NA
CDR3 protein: CATSEPQGQGRYEQYF
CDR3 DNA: TGTGCCACCAGCGAGCCGCAGGGACAGGGCCGCTACGAGCAGTACTTC

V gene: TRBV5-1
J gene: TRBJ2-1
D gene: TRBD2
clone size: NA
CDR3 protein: CASTGTSGRALLEQFF
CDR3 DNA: TGCGCCAGCACCGGGACTAGCGGGAGGGCCCTGCTTGAGCAGTTCTTC

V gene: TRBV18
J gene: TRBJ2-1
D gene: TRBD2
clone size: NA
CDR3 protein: CASSPGTSGNYEQFF
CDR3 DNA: TGTGCCAGCTCACCAGGGACTAGCGGGAACTATGAGCAGTTCTTC

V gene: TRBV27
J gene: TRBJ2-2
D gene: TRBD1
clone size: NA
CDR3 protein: CASSFTLGTGLPGELFF
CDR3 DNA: TGTGCCAGCAGTTTCACTCTAGGGACAGGGTTGCCCGGGGAGCTGTTTTTT

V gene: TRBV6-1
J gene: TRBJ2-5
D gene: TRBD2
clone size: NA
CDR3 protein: CASRAGGPGKETQYF
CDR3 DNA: TGTGCCAGCAGGGCGGGAGGGCCGGGTAAAGAGACCCAGTACTTC

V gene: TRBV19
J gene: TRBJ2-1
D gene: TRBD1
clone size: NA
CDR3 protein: CASSIRDREFNEQFF
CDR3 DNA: TGTGCCAGTAGTATCCGGGACAGGGAATTTAATGAGCAGTTCTTC

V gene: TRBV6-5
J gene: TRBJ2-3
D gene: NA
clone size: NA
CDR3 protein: CASSLPGATDTQYF
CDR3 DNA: TGTGCCAGCAGTTTACCGGGAGCGACAGATACGCAGTATTTT

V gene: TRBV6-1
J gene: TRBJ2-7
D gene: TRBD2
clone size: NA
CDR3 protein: CASRLTSGWYEQYF
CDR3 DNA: TGTGCCAGCAGGCTGACTAGCGGTTGGTACGAGCAGTACTTC

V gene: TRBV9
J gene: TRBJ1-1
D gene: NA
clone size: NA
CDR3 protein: CASSVGPDMNTEAFF
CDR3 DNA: TGTGCCAGCAGCGTAGGCCCAGACATGAACACTGAAGCTTTCTTT

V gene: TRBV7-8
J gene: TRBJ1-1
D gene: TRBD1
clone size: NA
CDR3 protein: CASSLRQGASMNTEAFF
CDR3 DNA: TGTGCCAGCAGCTTACGGCAGGGGGCATCTATGAACACTGAAGCTTTCTTT

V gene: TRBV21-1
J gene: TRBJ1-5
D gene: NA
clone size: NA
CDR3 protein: CASSPRRDGGNQPQHF
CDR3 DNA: TGTGCCAGCAGCCCCCGGCGGGACGGCGGCAATCAGCCCCAGCATTTT

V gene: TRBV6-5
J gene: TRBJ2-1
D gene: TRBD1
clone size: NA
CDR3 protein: CASSSGQTSSYNEQFF
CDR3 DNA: TGTGCCAGCAGTTCGGGACAGACGAGCTCCTACAATGAGCAGTTCTTC

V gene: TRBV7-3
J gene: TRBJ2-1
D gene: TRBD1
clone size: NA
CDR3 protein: CASSPMSPGQGASRPYNEQFF
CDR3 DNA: TGTGCCAGCAGCCCGATGAGTCCGGGACAGGGGGCCTCACGTCCCTACAATGAGCAGTTCTTC

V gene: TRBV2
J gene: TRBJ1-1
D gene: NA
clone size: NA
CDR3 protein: CASSRDSPNTEAFF
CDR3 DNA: TGTGCCAGCAGTCGAGACAGCCCGAACACTGAAGCTTTCTTT